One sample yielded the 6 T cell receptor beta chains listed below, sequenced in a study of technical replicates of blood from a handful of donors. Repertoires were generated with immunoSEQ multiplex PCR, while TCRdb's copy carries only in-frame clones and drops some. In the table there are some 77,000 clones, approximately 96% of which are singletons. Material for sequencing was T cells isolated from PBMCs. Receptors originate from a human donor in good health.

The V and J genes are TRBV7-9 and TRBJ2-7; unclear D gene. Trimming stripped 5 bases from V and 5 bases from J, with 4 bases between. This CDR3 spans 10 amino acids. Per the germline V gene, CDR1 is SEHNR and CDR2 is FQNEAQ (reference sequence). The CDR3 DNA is TGTGCCAGCAGCCTCCACGAGCAGTACTTC. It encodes CASSLHEQYF.

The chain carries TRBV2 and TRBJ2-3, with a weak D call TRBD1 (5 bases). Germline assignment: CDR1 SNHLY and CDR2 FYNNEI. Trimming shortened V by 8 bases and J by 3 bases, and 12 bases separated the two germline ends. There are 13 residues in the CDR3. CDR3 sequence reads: CASDQGFTDTQYF. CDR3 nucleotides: TGTGCCAGCGATCAGGGCTTTACAGATACGCAGTATTTT.

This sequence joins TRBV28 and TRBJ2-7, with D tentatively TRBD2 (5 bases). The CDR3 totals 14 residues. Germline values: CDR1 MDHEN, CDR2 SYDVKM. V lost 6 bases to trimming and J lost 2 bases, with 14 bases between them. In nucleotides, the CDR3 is TGTGCCAGCAGGGTCAGCGGAACCACCTACGAGCAGTACTTC. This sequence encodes CASRVSGTTYEQYF.

This CDR3 is CASSSGLVYYNEQFF. The CDR3 region has the DNA TGTGCCAGCAGCTCGGGACTAGTCTATTACAATGAGCAGTTCTTC. V is TRBV7-2 and J is TRBJ2-1; 8 positions match TRBD2. Germline V CDR1 and CDR2: SGHTA, FQGNSA. Trimming took 4 bases from V and 4 from J; bases not matched to a gene: 6. This CDR3 is 15 amino acids long.

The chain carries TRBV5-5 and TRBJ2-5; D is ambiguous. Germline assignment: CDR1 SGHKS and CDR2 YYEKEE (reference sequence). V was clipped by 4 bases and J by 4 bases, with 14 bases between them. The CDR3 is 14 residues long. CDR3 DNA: TGTGCCAGCAGCCCCCCCGCGGTTGTAGAGACCCAGTACTTC. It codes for CASSPPAVVETQYF.

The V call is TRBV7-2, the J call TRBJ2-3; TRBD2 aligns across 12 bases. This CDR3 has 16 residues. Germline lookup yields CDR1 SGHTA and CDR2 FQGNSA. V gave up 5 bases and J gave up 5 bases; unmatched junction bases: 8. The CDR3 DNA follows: TGTGCCAGCAGCCTCCTAGCGGGAGGGCCGAAAGATACGCAGTATTTT. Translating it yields CASSLLAGGPKDTQYF.